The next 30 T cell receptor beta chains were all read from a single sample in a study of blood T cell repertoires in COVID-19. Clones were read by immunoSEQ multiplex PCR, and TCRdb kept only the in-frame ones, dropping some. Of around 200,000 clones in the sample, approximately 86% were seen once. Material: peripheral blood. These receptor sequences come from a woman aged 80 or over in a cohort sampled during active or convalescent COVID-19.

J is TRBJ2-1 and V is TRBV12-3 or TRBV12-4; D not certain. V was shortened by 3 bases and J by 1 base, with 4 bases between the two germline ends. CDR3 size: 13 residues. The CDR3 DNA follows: TGTGCCAGCAGTTTTACATCCTACAATGAGCAGTTCTTC. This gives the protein CASSFTSYNEQFF.

Here the CDR3 reads CASRPAGGSETQYF. The CDR3 bases are TGCGCCAGCAGACCAGCGGGAGGTAGTGAGACCCAGTACTTC. This chain links TRBV5-1 with TRBJ2-5; 9 nucleotides line up with TRBD2. The CDR3 has 14 amino acids. V was pared by 5 bases and J by 5 bases, with 7 bases of the junction left unmatched. Looked up from germline, CDR1 is SGHRS and CDR2 is YFSETQ. Using reference TRBV5-1 and TRBJ2-5 for the parts outside the CDR3, the full variable domain is KAGVTQTPRYLIKTRGQQVTLSCSPISGHRSVSWYQQTPGQGLQFLFEYFSETQRNKGNFPGRFSGRQFSNSRSEMNVSTLELGDSALYLCASRPAGGSETQYFGPGTRLLVL.

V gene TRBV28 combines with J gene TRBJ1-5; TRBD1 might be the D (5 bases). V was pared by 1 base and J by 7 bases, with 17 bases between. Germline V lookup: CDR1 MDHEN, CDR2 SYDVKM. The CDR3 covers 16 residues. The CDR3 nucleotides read TGTGCCAGCAGTTTATTTTCCGTGGACATCCACCAGCCCCAGCATTTT. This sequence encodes CASSLFSVDIHQPQHF.

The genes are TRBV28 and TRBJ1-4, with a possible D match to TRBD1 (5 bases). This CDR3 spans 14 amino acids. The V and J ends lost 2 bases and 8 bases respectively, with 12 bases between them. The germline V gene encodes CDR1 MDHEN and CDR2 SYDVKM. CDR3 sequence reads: CASSLRRAGEKLFF. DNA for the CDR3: TGTGCCAGCAGTTTACGCAGGGCGGGGGAAAAACTGTTTTTT.

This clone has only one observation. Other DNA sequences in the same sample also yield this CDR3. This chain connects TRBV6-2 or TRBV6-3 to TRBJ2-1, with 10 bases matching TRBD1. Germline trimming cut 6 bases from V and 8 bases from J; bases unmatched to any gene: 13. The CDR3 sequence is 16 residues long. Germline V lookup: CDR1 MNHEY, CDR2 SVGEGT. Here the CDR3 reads CASSPSWGQGQDEQFF. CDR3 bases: TGTGCCAGCAGCCCTTCGTGGGGACAGGGGCAGGATGAGCAGTTCTTC.

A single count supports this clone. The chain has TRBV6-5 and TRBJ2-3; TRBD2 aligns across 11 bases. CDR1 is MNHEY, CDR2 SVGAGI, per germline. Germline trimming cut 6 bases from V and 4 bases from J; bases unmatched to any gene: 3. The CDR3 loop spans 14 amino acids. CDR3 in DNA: TGTGCCAGCAGGACTAGCGGGATCTCAGATACGCAGTATTTT. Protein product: CASRTSGISDTQYF.

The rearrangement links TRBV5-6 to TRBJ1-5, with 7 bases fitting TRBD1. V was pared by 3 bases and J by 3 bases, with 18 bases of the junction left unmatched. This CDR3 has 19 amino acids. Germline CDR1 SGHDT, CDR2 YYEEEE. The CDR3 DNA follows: TGTGCCAGCAGCTCATTGTCAGCCCTCGGGACAGAGTACAATCAGCCCCAGCATTTT. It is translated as CASSSLSALGTEYNQPQHF. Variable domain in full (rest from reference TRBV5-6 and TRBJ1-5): DAGVTQSPTHLIKTRGQQVTLRCSPKSGHDTVSWYQQALGQGPQFIFQYYEEEERQRGNFPDRFSGHQFPNYSSELNVNALLLGDSALYLCASSSLSALGTEYNQPQHFGDGTRLSIL.

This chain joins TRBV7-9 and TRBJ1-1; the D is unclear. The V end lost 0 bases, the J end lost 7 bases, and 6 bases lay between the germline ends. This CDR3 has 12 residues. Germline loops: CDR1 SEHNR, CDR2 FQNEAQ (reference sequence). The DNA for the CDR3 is TGTGCCAGCAGCTTAGCTTCCAGTGAAGCTTTCTTT. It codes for CASSLASSEAFF.

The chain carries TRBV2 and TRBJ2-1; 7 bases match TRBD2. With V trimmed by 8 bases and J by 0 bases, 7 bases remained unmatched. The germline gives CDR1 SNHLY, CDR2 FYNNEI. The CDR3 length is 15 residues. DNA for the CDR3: TGTGCCAGCGGGGGGGACCGAAGCTCCTACAATGAGCAGTTCTTC. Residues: CASGGDRSSYNEQFF. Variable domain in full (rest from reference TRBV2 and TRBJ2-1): EPEVTQTPSHQVTQMGQEVILRCVPISNHLYFYWYRQILGQKVEFLVSFYNNEISEKSEIFDDQFSVERPDGSNFTLKIRSTKLEDSAMYFCASGGDRSSYNEQFFGPGTRLTVL.

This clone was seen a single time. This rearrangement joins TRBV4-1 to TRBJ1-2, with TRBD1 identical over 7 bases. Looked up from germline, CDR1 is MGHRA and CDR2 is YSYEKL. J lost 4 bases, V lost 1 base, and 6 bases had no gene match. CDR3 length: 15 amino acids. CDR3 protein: CASSQVRQGPYGYTF. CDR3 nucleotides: TGCGCCAGCAGCCAAGTACGACAGGGACCCTATGGCTACACCTTC.

CDR3 loop: CATSDKAGVGVNYNEQFF. CDR3 DNA: TGTGCCACCAGTGATAAGGCGGGAGTAGGCGTTAACTACAATGAGCAGTTCTTC. The V gene is TRBV24-1, the J gene TRBJ2-1; 7 bases are a match to TRBD2. The CDR3 runs to 18 residues. Germline V CDR1 and CDR2: KGHDR, SFDVKD. Losses at the gene ends were 3 bases for V and 3 bases for J; bases not matched to a gene: 13.

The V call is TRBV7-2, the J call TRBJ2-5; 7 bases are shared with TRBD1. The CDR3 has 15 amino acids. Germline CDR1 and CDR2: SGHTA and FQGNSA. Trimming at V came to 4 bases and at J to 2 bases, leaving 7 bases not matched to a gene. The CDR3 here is CASSYWGQRQETQYF. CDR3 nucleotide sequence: TGTGCCAGCAGCTACTGGGGACAGCGACAAGAGACCCAGTACTTC.

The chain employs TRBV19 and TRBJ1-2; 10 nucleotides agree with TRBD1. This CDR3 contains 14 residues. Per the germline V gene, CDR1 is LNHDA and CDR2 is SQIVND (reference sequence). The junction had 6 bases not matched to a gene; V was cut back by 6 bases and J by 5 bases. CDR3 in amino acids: CASRGDRGHYGYTF. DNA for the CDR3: TGTGCCAGTAGGGGGGACAGGGGACATTATGGCTACACCTTC.

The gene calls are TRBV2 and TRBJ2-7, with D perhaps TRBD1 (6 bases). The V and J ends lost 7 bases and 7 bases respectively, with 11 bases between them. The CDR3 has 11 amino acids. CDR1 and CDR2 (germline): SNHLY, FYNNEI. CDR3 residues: CASNPQGEQYF. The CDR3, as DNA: TGTGCCAGCAACCCTCAGGGGGAGCAGTACTTC.

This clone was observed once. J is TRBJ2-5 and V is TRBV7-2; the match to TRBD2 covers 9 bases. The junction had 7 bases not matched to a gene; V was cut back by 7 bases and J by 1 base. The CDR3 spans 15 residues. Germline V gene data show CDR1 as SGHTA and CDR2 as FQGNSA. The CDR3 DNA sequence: TGTGCCAGCACCCCGCGACTAGCGGTCCAAGAGACCCAGTACTTC. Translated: CASTPRLAVQETQYF.

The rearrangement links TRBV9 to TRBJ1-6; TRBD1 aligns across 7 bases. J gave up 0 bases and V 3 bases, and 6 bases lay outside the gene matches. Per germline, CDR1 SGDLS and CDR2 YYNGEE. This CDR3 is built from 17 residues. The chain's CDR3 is CASSATGLSSYNSPLHF. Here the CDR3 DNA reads TGTGCCAGCAGCGCGACAGGGCTTAGCTCCTATAATTCACCCCTCCACTTT.

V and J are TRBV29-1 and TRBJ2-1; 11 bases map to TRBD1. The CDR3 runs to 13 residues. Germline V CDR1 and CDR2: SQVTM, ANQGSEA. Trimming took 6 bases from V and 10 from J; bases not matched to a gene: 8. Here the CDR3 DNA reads TGCAGCGTCGCCGGGACAGGGGGTCGCGAGCAGTTCTTC. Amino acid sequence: CSVAGTGGREQFF.

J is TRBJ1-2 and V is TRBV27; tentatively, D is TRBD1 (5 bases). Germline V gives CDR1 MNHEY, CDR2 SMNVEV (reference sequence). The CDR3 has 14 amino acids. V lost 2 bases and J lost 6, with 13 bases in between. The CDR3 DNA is TGTGCCAGCAGTTTACGGCAGGGATTACATGGCTACACCTTC. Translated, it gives CASSLRQGLHGYTF.

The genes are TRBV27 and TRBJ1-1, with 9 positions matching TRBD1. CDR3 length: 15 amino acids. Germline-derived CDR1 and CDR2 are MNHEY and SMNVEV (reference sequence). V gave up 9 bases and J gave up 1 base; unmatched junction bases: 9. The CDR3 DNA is TGTGCCAGTAAAAACCCGGGACAGGGGAACACTGAAGCTTTCTTT. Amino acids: CASKNPGQGNTEAFF.

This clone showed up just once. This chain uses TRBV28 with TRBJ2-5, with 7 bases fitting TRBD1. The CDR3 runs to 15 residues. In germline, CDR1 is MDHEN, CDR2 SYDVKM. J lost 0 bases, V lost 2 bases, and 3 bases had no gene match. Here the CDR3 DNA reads TGTGCCAGCAGTTTAGCGACAGGGTACCAAGAGACCCAGTACTTC. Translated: CASSLATGYQETQYF.

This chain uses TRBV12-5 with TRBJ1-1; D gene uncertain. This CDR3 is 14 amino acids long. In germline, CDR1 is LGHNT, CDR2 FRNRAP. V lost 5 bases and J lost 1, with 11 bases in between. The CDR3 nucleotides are TGTGCTAGTGGTCCCCCTCCAGGGAACACTGAAGCTTTCTTT. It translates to CASGPPPGNTEAFF.

CDR3 nucleotides: TGCAGTGCTAGTGTGCCAGGGGCAGATACGCAGTATTTT. It codes for CSASVPGADTQYF. The genes are TRBV20-1 and TRBJ2-3; D perhaps matches TRBD1 (6 bases). V was clipped by 3 bases and J by 4 bases, with 11 bases between them. Germline values: CDR1 DFQATT, CDR2 SNEGSKA (reference sequence). This CDR3 spans 13 amino acids.

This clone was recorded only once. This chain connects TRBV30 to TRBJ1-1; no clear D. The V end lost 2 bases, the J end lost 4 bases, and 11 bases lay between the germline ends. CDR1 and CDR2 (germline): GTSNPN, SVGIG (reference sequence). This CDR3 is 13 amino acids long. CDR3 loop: CAWSRSSGTEAFF. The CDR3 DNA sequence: TGTGCCTGGAGTAGATCTTCGGGCACTGAAGCTTTCTTT.

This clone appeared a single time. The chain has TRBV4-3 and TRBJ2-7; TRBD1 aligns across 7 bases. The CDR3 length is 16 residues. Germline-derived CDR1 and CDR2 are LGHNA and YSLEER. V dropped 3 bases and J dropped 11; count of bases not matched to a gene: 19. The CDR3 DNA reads TGCGCCAGCAGCCAGGAACATTCCGGGACAGTCGCCCGGGAGTACTTC. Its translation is CASSQEHSGTVAREYF.

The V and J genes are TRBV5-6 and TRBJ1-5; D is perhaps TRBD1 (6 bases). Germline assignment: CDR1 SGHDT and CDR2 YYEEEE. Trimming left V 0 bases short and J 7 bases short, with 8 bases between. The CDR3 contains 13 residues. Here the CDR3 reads CASSLGRGQPQHF. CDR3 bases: TGTGCCAGCAGCTTGGGCAGGGGACAGCCCCAGCATTTT.

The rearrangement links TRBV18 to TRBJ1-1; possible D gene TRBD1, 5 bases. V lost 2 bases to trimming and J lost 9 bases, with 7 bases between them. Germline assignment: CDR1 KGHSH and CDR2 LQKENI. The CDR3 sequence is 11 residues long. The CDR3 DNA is TGTGCCAGCTCACCAGGGACTCAAGCTTTCTTT. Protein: CASSPGTQAFF.

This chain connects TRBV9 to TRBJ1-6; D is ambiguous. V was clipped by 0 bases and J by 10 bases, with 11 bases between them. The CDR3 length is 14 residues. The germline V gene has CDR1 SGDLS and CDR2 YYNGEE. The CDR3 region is CASSVGRVGSPLHF. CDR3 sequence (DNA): TGTGCCAGCAGCGTAGGTCGGGTAGGCTCACCCCTCCACTTT.

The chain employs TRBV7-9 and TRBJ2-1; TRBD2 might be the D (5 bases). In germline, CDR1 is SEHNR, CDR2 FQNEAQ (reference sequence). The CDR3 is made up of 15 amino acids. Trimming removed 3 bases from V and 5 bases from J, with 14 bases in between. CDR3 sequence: CASSFSVGVNNEQFF. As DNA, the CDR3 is TGTGCCAGCAGCTTTAGTGTGGGAGTGAACAATGAGCAGTTCTTC.

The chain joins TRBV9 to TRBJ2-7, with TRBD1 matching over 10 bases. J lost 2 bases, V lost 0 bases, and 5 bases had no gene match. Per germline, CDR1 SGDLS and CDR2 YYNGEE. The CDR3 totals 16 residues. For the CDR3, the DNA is TGTGCCAGCAGCGTAGCTGGGACAGGGGCCGCCTACGAGCAGTACGTC. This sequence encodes CASSVAGTGAAYEQYV.

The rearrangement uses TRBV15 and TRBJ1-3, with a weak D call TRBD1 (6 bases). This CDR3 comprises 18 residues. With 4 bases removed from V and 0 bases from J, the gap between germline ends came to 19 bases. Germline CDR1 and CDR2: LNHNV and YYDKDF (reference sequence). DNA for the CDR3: TGTGCCACCAGCACATCATCACAGGGCCCATTCTCTGGAAACACCATATATTTT. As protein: CATSTSSQGPFSGNTIYF.